One and the same sample provided the 11 T cell receptor beta chains below, sequenced in a study of cytomegalovirus exposure and HLA in healthy donors. It was with 60 Vbeta and 13 Jbeta primers that the PCR ran. The data were produced by immunoSEQ multiplex PCR, yet TCRdb's version contains in-frame clones alone and is incomplete. Its table records 100,000 to 150,000 clones. The sequencing input was PBMCs. These receptors all come from a man between 18 and 29 years old in good health and CMV-seronegative.

The gene calls are TRBV7-2 and TRBJ2-5; the D is unclear. With 1 base removed from V and 1 base from J, the gap between germline ends came to 7 bases. This CDR3 is built from 14 residues. From germline, CDR1 is SGHTA and CDR2 FQGNSA. CDR3 DNA sequence: TGTGCCAGCAGCTTAGTTGGCGGCCAAGAGACCCAGTACTTC. It is translated as CASSLVGGQETQYF. Complete variable domain (other parts from reference TRBV7-2 and TRBJ2-5): GAGVSQSPSNKVTEKGKDVELRCDPISGHTALYWYRQSLGQGLEFLIYFQGNSAPDKSGLPSDRFSAERTGGSVSTLTIQRTQQEDSAVYLCASSLVGGQETQYFGPGTRLLVL.

This chain links TRBV28 with TRBJ2-7; D not resolved. With 4 bases removed from V and 1 base from J, the gap between germline ends came to 8 bases. Germline loops: CDR1 MDHEN, CDR2 SYDVKM. The CDR3 consists of 13 residues. This chain's CDR3 is CASSSPRSYEQYF. The CDR3 DNA follows: TGTGCCAGCAGTTCCCCGCGGTCCTACGAGCAGTACTTC. The full variable domain, its missing parts supplied by reference TRBV28 and TRBJ2-7, is DVKVTQSSRYLVKRTGEKVFLECVQDMDHENMFWYRQDPGLGLRLIYFSYDVKMKEKGDIPEGYSVSREKKERFSLILESASTNQTSMYLCASSSPRSYEQYFGPGTRLTVT.

The chain is built from TRBV7-2 and TRBJ1-5; tentatively, D is TRBD1 (5 bases). Germline lookup yields CDR1 SGHTA and CDR2 FQGNSA. The CDR3 is made up of 18 amino acids. V was trimmed by 5 bases and J by 6 bases, leaving 26 bases between them. The CDR3 here is CASSPYLTTQGFPQPQHF. CDR3 DNA: TGTGCCAGCAGCCCATATTTAACGACCCAGGGTTTTCCTCAGCCCCAGCATTTT.

The CDR3, as DNA: TGTGCTATCAATGCAGGGCCCTACTCTGGAAACACCATATATTTT. It is translated as CAINAGPYSGNTIYF. This chain connects TRBV19 to TRBJ1-3, with D maybe TRBD1 (5 bases). CDR1 LNHDA and CDR2 SQIVND come from the germline V gene (reference sequence). The CDR3 is 15 residues long.

V usage is TRBV30 and J usage is TRBJ1-2; 8 nucleotides match TRBD1. Per the germline V gene, CDR1 is GTSNPN and CDR2 is SVGIG (reference sequence). V lost 3 bases, J lost 8 bases, and 8 bases stayed unmatched. CDR3 length: 13 amino acids. The CDR3 loop reads CAWRPPDRAGYTF. In nucleotides, the CDR3 is TGTGCCTGGAGACCCCCGGACAGGGCGGGCTACACCTTC.

V and J are TRBV7-9 and TRBJ2-7; the match to TRBD2 covers 10 bases. The V and J ends lost 1 base and 0 bases, in that order; junction bases with no gene match: 3. From germline, CDR1 is SEHNR and CDR2 FQNEAQ (reference sequence). This CDR3 has 16 residues. The CDR3 here is CASSLVPSGSSYEQYF. The DNA of the CDR3 is TGTGCCAGCAGCTTAGTTCCTAGCGGGAGCTCCTACGAGCAGTACTTC.

The chain is built from TRBV5-1 and TRBJ2-7, with TRBD2 identical over 10 bases. Germline lookup yields CDR1 SGHRS and CDR2 YFSETQ. CDR3 length equals 15 residues. V lost 2 bases to trimming and J lost 3 bases; unmatched junction nucleotides: 5. CDR3 nucleotide sequence: TGCGCCAGCAGCTTATTAGCGGGAGGAAGCTACGAGCAGTACTTC. Protein product: CASSLLAGGSYEQYF.

The rearrangement joins TRBV5-6 to TRBJ2-2; D is unclear. The V gene lost 4 bases and the J gene lost 3 bases, with 4 bases spanning the gap. Germline-derived CDR1 and CDR2 are SGHDT and YYEEEE. This CDR3 spans 12 amino acids. This CDR3 reads CASSLYTGELFF. The CDR3 DNA reads TGTGCCAGCAGCCTTTACACCGGGGAGCTGTTTTTT. Looking up the rest from reference TRBV5-6 and TRBJ2-2 gives the full variable domain: DAGVTQSPTHLIKTRGQQVTLRCSPKSGHDTVSWYQQALGQGPQFIFQYYEEEERQRGNFPDRFSGHQFPNYSSELNVNALLLGDSALYLCASSLYTGELFFGEGSRLTVL.

The V gene is TRBV5-1, the J gene TRBJ1-5, with D unclear. Germline CDR1 reads SGHRS; CDR2 reads YFSETQ. The CDR3 spans 15 residues. V was clipped by 1 base and J by 5 bases, with 13 bases between them. The CDR3 reads CASSLSGIPDQPQHF. The CDR3 DNA reads TGCGCCAGCAGCTTGAGTGGCATCCCCGATCAGCCCCAGCATTTT.

CDR3 sequence (DNA): TGTGCCAGCAGCTTAGGGGTTAGCGGGTACATTAGCAATGAGCAGTTCTTC. This sequence encodes CASSLGVSGYISNEQFF. This chain joins TRBV7-2 and TRBJ2-1; 7 bases line up with TRBD2. Germline lookup yields CDR1 SGHTA and CDR2 FQGNSA. The CDR3 is 17 residues long. V shed 1 base and J 6 bases; nucleotides not matched to a gene: 12.

This CDR3 is CASSPDGSSYNEQFF. CDR3 nucleotides: TGTGCCAGCAGCCCTGACGGGAGCTCCTACAATGAGCAGTTCTTC. The J gene is TRBJ2-1, the V gene TRBV27; D may be TRBD2 (6 bases). Per the germline V gene, CDR1 is MNHEY and CDR2 is SMNVEV (reference sequence). The CDR3 has 15 amino acids. The ends were cut back, 6 bases at V and 0 bases at J, with 12 bases in the middle.